This T cell receptor (beta chain) was obtained from a study of T cell responses to AZD1222 COVID-19 vaccine. Findings and limits, study-wide: Targets within unmutated variant regions were reportedly found for nearly half of spike-specific TCRs. Only 5 to 7 AZD1222 recipients were seropositive at baseline. Donors were largely white British and mainly female; clonal diversity was possibly underestimated.

This table comes from immunoSEQ multiplex PCR, and its TCRdb copy is limited to in-frame clones, with some not included. The sample includes roughly 140,000 clones, 88% seen only once; the top ten take about 3.2%. Comment on this clone: Antigen unknown. The sample holds other DNA sequences that translate to the same CDR3.

The CDR3 covers 14 residues. The germline V gene encodes CDR1 SGDLS and CDR2 YYNGEE. Trimming cost V 1 base and J 1 base, with 6 bases left between them. Source: peripheral blood, taken on day 0 of MenACWY control vaccination. The V and J genes are TRBV9 and TRBJ1-3; D is uncertain. This clonotype originated in an adult in good health. The CDR3 DNA sequence: TGTGCCAGCAGCGTATTCGATTCTGGAAACACCATATATTTT. Residues: CASSVFDSGNTIYF.